This entry lists 4 T cell receptor beta chains sequenced from one sample in a study of blood T cell repertoires in COVID-19. TCRdb's table, derived via immunoSEQ multiplex PCR, lists solely in-frame clones and lacks some. The data show about 210,000 clones, under 95% seen once. Sequenced sample: peripheral blood. These receptors came from a man in his thirties or forties with acute or convalescent COVID-19.

The J gene is TRBJ1-1, the V gene TRBV6-5; 9 positions agree with TRBD1. CDR3 length equals 15 residues. From germline, CDR1 is MNHEY and CDR2 SVGAGI. Trimming cost V 2 bases and J 3 bases; bases outside gene matches: 4. CDR3 DNA sequence: TGTGCCAGCAGTTACACAGGGGGCGCTGACACTGAAGCTTTCTTT. Amino acid sequence: CASSYTGGADTEAFF.

This CDR3 is CATSDYPRGGGELFF. The CDR3 nucleotides read TGTGCCACCAGTGATTACCCTCGGGGTGGCGGGGAGCTGTTTTTT. This chain links TRBV24-1 with TRBJ2-2; possible D gene TRBD2, 5 bases. Trimming removed 2 bases from V and 7 bases from J, with 13 bases in between. The germline CDR1 and CDR2 sequences are KGHDR and SFDVKD. CDR3 length equals 15 residues.

This clone was observed once. The chain couples TRBV28 to TRBJ2-4; maybe TRBD1 (5 bases). CDR1 and CDR2 from the germline V gene are MDHEN and SYDVKM. The V end was cut by 6 bases, the J end by 4 bases, with 10 bases between. This CDR3 is built from 13 residues. The chain's CDR3 is CASSQGLKNIQYF. In DNA form, the CDR3 reads TGTGCCAGCAGCCAGGGATTAAAAAACATTCAGTACTTC.

The CDR3 nucleotides are TGTGCCAGCAGCAAATCCGGGACTCTCTACGAGCAGTACTTC. Its translation is CASSKSGTLYEQYF. The rearrangement joins TRBV21-1 to TRBJ2-7; TRBD2 is the table's D call and was not checked against the DNA. TRBV21-1 is a pseudogene locus. The CDR3 length is 14 residues.